The 13 T cell receptor beta chains below come from one sample, sequenced in a study of CD8 T cells in Susac syndrome (dated by TCRdb to between 2018 and 2021). Library prep was done by the immunoSEQ multiplex PCR assay. RNA was extracted using the RNeasy kit, and about 0.5 to 1 microgram was reverse transcribed with random hexamers. The raw public reads went through TCRdb reprocessing: fastp at Q25, MiXCR clone calling, in-frame beta chains kept. Rows are combined by CDR3 protein, so each entry shows the most common genes and DNA. The sample contains about 190,000 distinct CDR3 sequences, 90% to 95% of them found a single time. The ten largest clones represent 0.087% of the sample. Sequenced sample: CD4+ T cells from PBMCs. The receptor set was obtained from a human donor with Susac syndrome.

The chain is built from TRBV18 and TRBJ2-7, with D unclear. This CDR3 has 12 amino acids. Trimming pared 3 bases from V and 3 bases from J, leaving 6 bases between. Germline-derived CDR1 and CDR2 are KGHSH and LQKENI. The CDR3 DNA reads as TGTGCCAGCTCACCTAACGTCTACGAGCAGTACTTC. Translating gives CASSPNVYEQYF.

This sequence joins TRBV27 and TRBJ2-1; TRBD2 aligns across 14 bases. CDR3 length equals 16 residues. J was trimmed by 10 bases and V by 5 bases; bases with no gene match: 10. Per the germline V gene, CDR1 is MNHEY and CDR2 is SMNVEV (reference sequence). In DNA, the CDR3 is TGTGCCAGCAGTACCCGACTAGCGGGAGGGCCTTGGGAGCAGTTCTTC. Amino acids: CASSTRLAGGPWEQFF.

This clonotype appeared once. V usage is TRBV14 and J usage is TRBJ1-1; D unclear. V was cut by 0 bases and J by 7 bases, with 9 bases left in between. Germline loops: CDR1 SGHDN, CDR2 FVKESK. The CDR3 consists of 13 residues. The CDR3 DNA reads as TGTGCCAGCAGCCAAGATTGGAGAGTTGAAGCTTTCTTT. Translated: CASSQDWRVEAFF. The complete variable domain, with remaining parts taken from reference TRBV14 and TRBJ1-1, reads EAGVTQFPSHSVIEKGQTVTLRCDPISGHDNLYWYRRVMGKEIKFLLHFVKESKQDESGMPNNRFLAERTGGTYSTLKVQPAELEDSGVYFCASSQDWRVEAFFGQGTRLTVV.

V usage is TRBV7-6 and J usage is TRBJ1-3; D unresolved. V gave up 5 bases and J gave up 0 bases, with 14 bases separating them. Germline CDR1 and CDR2: SGHVS and FNYEAQ. This CDR3 contains 16 residues. The CDR3 sequence is CASSAEGQPSGNTIYF. In DNA form, the CDR3 reads TGTGCCAGCAGCGCCGAGGGTCAACCCTCTGGAAACACCATATATTTT.

The chain recombines TRBV7-2 with TRBJ1-1; D gene uncertain. The ends were cut back, 0 bases at V and 4 bases at J, with 15 bases in the middle. The CDR3 sequence is 16 residues long. CDR1 and CDR2 (germline): SGHTA, FQGNSA. In DNA, the CDR3 is TGTGCCAGCAGCTTAGCGCACGGACCGCTGAGCACTGAAGCTTTCTTT. Translating it yields CASSLAHGPLSTEAFF.

The chain carries TRBV7-6 and TRBJ2-1, with 7 positions matching TRBD2. V shed 3 bases and J 6 bases; nucleotides not matched to a gene: 8. The CDR3 consists of 15 residues. CDR1 is SGHVS, CDR2 FNYEAQ, per germline. CDR3 sequence reads: CASSFGQGGTNEQFF. The CDR3 region has the DNA TGTGCCAGCAGCTTTGGGCAGGGAGGGACCAATGAGCAGTTCTTC.

This chain links TRBV12-3 or TRBV12-4 with TRBJ1-1; 7 nucleotides line up with TRBD1. V dropped 7 bases and J dropped 2; count of bases not matched to a gene: 7. The CDR3 contains 14 residues. The CDR3 spells CASTGGQTNTEAFF. CDR3 bases: TGTGCCAGCACCGGGGGACAGACAAACACTGAAGCTTTCTTT.

This chain uses TRBV24-1 with TRBJ2-7; no clear D. This CDR3 spans 12 amino acids. V lost 2 bases, J lost 3 bases, and 4 bases lay in between. The germline V gene encodes CDR1 KGHDR and CDR2 SFDVKD. CDR3 sequence: CATSDSNYEQYF. CDR3 coding DNA: TGTGCCACCAGTGATTCCAACTACGAGCAGTACTTC.

The chain combines TRBV18 with TRBJ2-7; 10 bases are shared with TRBD1. The CDR3 contains 14 residues. V lost 6 bases and J lost 4; bases outside the gene matches: 6. Germline V CDR1 and CDR2: KGHSH, LQKENI. CDR3 nucleotides: TGTGCCAGCTCCCTCCAGGACAGGGGGTACGAGCAGTACTTC. Amino acids: CASSLQDRGYEQYF.

The chain joins TRBV20-1 to TRBJ1-2; D remains unclear. Germline loops: CDR1 DFQATT, CDR2 SNEGSKA (reference sequence). The ends were cut back, 5 bases at V and 5 bases at J, with 6 bases in the middle. This CDR3 has 10 residues. CDR3 in amino acids: CSAGSYGYTF. CDR3 DNA: TGCAGTGCTGGTTCATATGGCTACACCTTC.

In its sample, this clonotype was seen a few times. The chain is built from TRBV20-1 and TRBJ2-3, with D perhaps matching TRBD1 (5 bases). The CDR3 spans 11 residues. Germline V gene lookup returns CDR1 DFQATT and CDR2 SNEGSKA (reference sequence). CDR3 sequence: CSDEKGDTQYF. For the CDR3, the DNA is TGCAGCGATGAGAAGGGGGATACGCAGTATTTT.

The chain carries TRBV29-1 and TRBJ1-5; 7 bases fit TRBD1. This CDR3 is 13 amino acids long. With V trimmed by 6 bases and J by 3 bases, 5 bases remained unmatched. Germline CDR1 is SQVTM and CDR2 is ANQGSEA. The CDR3 DNA reads as TGCAGCGTCCAAGGACAGGACAATCAGCCCCAGCATTTT. Protein: CSVQGQDNQPQHF.

The genes are TRBV2 and TRBJ1-2, with TRBD1 as a possible D gene (5 bases). Germline V gene lookup returns CDR1 SNHLY and CDR2 FYNNEI. The germline V and J ends were trimmed by 6 bases and 9 bases, with 14 bases remaining between them. The CDR3 length is 12 residues. CDR3 residues: CASSPMGGSYTF. DNA for the CDR3: TGTGCCAGCAGCCCTATGGGGGGGAGCTACACCTTC.